These 32 T cell receptor beta chains were sequenced from one sample in a study of T cells in Graves' hyperthyroidism and ophthalmopathy. Amplification of TCR beta CDR3 regions used RNA as the template. Researchers ran a first-round RT-PCR on the TCR CDR3 using the HTBI primer set. TCRdb processed the multiplex PCR reads anew with MiXCR; each CDR3 protein has one entry. Seen here are about 570,000 distinct CDR3 sequences, around 46% observed once, and the top ten hold around a fifth. Sequencing was done on a sample of peripheral blood or thyroid tissue (not recorded which). Receptors were obtained from an adult woman with Graves' disease, either hyperthyroidism or ophthalmopathy (not recorded which).

Comment on this clonotype: A much larger clonotype is one base distant, so this may be a read error. This rearrangement joins TRBV7-2 to TRBJ2-7, with no clear D. CDR3 length equals 14 residues. Germline V gene data show CDR1 as SGHTA and CDR2 as FQGNSA. CDR3 coding DNA: TGTGCCAGCAGCTTAGAGTACAGCTCCTACGAGCAGTGCTTC. It yields the protein CASSLEYSSYEQCF.

At least ten counts were recorded for this clonotype. The rearrangement joins TRBV4-1 to TRBJ2-5; 7 bases are a match to TRBD2. After removal of 4 bases from V and 6 bases from J, the junction contained 14 bases not matched to a gene. The germline gives CDR1 MGHRA, CDR2 YSYEKL. This CDR3 is built from 16 residues. The CDR3 sequence: CASSLQEVREQQTQYF. CDR3 in DNA: TGCGCCAGCAGCCTTCAGGAGGTGCGGGAGCAGCAGACCCAGTACTTC.

This clonotype was counted at least ten times. The chain employs TRBV5-5 and TRBJ1-2; D unresolved. CDR3 length: 15 residues. In germline, CDR1 is SGHKS, CDR2 YYEKEE (reference sequence). V was clipped by 4 bases and J by 2 bases, with 15 bases between them. This chain's CDR3 is CASSPEPRQNYGYTF. The CDR3 DNA reads as TGTGCCAGCAGCCCAGAACCACGGCAAAACTATGGCTACACCTTC.

This chain joins TRBV29-1 and TRBJ1-3; D call uncertain. The CDR3 runs 12 residues. Looked up from germline, CDR1 is SQVTM and CDR2 is ANQGSEA. V dropped 3 bases and J dropped 0 bases, with 3 bases sitting between them. CDR3 protein: CSVENSGNTIYF. CDR3 sequence (DNA): TGCAGCGTTGAGAACTCTGGAAACACCATATATTTT.

A remark on this clonotype: The conserved closing phenylalanine or tryptophan is absent in this CDR3, likely reflecting a read error. The CDR3 nucleotides read TGTGCCACCAGTGATTCAGGCAGCGCTGGAAACACCATATATTCT. Translation: CATSDSGSAGNTIYS. The chain links TRBV24-1 to TRBJ1-3; no reliable D call. The CDR3 extends over 15 amino acids. Germline CDR1 reads KGHDR; CDR2 reads SFDVKD. Trimming left V 2 bases short and J 2 bases short, with 9 bases between.

This chain uses TRBV28 with TRBJ1-4; D possibly corresponds to TRBD1 (5 bases). V lost 7 bases, J lost 6 bases, and 15 bases lay in between. CDR1 MDHEN and CDR2 SYDVKM come from the germline V gene. The CDR3 has 14 residues. The CDR3 DNA reads TGTGCCAGCACCTCTCCAGGGATCGATGAAAAACTGTTTTTT. Translating it yields CASTSPGIDEKLFF. Drawing the rest from reference TRBV28 and TRBJ1-4, the complete variable domain is DVKVTQSSRYLVKRTGEKVFLECVQDMDHENMFWYRQDPGLGLRLIYFSYDVKMKEKGDIPEGYSVSREKKERFSLILESASTNQTSMYLCASTSPGIDEKLFFGSGTQLSVL.

This clonotype has a count of ten or more. V gene TRBV12-3 or TRBV12-4 combines with J gene TRBJ1-4; D is undetermined. V gave up 8 bases and J gave up 6 bases, with 16 bases separating them. The CDR3 runs to 14 residues. The CDR3 bases are TGTGCCAGCTCCTTAAGCGGGCAGGATGAAAAACTGTTTTTT. Its translation is CASSLSGQDEKLFF.

This clonotype has at least ten counts. The V gene is TRBV7-2, the J gene TRBJ1-1; weak D call: TRBD1 (5 bases). The germline CDR1 and CDR2 sequences are SGHTA and FQGNSA. The CDR3 has 16 amino acids. Trimming shortened V by 2 bases and J by 4 bases, and 17 bases separated the two germline ends. The CDR3 nucleotides read TGTGCCAGCAGCTTAAATGGCGGTGGGGCGTCCACTGAAGCTTTCTTT. Translated: CASSLNGGGASTEAFF. Together with reference TRBV7-2 and TRBJ1-1, the CDR3 gives the full variable domain: GAGVSQSPSNKVTEKGKDVELRCDPISGHTALYWYRQSLGQGLEFLIYFQGNSAPDKSGLPSDRFSAERTGGSVSTLTIQRTQQEDSAVYLCASSLNGGGASTEAFFGQGTRLTVV.

The genes are TRBV2 and TRBJ1-2; D call uncertain. Per the germline V gene, CDR1 is SNHLY and CDR2 is FYNNEI. V was clipped by 0 bases and J by 3 bases, with 5 bases between them. The CDR3 covers 13 residues. For the CDR3, the DNA is TGTGCCAGCAGTGAAGCGAAGTACTATGGCTACACCTTC. It encodes CASSEAKYYGYTF.

The chain employs TRBV11-1 and TRBJ1-6, with 9 positions matching TRBD1. From germline, CDR1 is SGHAT and CDR2 FQDESV (reference sequence). This CDR3 region has 16 residues. Trimming took 7 bases from V and 7 from J; bases not matched to a gene: 11. The CDR3 protein is CASTPAQGALNSPLHF. The CDR3 DNA reads TGTGCCAGCACACCCGCACAGGGGGCGCTGAATTCACCCCTCCACTTT.

This chain connects TRBV7-8 to TRBJ2-2, with 10 bases aligning to TRBD1. The V segment lost 9 bases and the J segment 4 bases; nucleotides outside the gene matches: 5. The CDR3 covers 14 residues. Germline V gene sequence: CDR1 SGHVS, CDR2 FQNEAQ. The CDR3 here is CASLWDRGTGELFF. DNA of the CDR3: TGTGCCAGTCTTTGGGACAGGGGCACCGGGGAGCTGTTTTTT.

The chain combines TRBV5-1 with TRBJ2-7; 11 bases map to TRBD1. CDR3 length: 16 residues. Germline V gives CDR1 SGHRS, CDR2 YFSETQ. The J segment lost 6 bases and the V segment lost 2 bases, leaving 10 bases of the junction unmatched. The CDR3 sequence is CASSLSGQGAGGEQYF. The CDR3 nucleotides are TGCGCCAGCAGCTTATCCGGACAGGGGGCAGGTGGCGAGCAGTACTTC.

This clonotype was detected ten times or more. The gene calls are TRBV7-9 and TRBJ2-7, with TRBD1 identical over 11 bases. From germline, CDR1 is SEHNR and CDR2 FQNEAQ (reference sequence). The V segment lost 1 base and the J segment 3 bases; nucleotides outside the gene matches: 5. The CDR3 loop spans 16 amino acids. This chain's CDR3 is CASSLGSGQGDYEQYF. In DNA, the CDR3 is TGTGCCAGCAGCTTAGGGTCGGGACAGGGGGACTACGAGCAGTACTTC.

This clonotype showed up just a few times. This chain connects TRBV29-1 to TRBJ1-4; a possible D gene is TRBD1 (6 bases). The germline gives CDR1 SQVTM, CDR2 ANQGSEA. The CDR3 totals 11 residues. Trimming shortened V by 7 bases and J by 11 bases, and 14 bases separated the two germline ends. CDR3 DNA: TGCAGCGGAAGTACAGGGAATAAACTGTTTTTT. This sequence encodes CSGSTGNKLFF.

At least ten counts were recorded for this clonotype. This chain's CDR3 is CASSGEGYGYTF. CDR3 bases: TGTGCCAGCAGCGGGGAGGGGTATGGCTACACCTTC. V usage is TRBV5-4 and J usage is TRBJ1-2; D possibly corresponds to TRBD1 (5 bases). The CDR3 runs to 12 residues. V shed 4 bases and J shed 5 bases, with 9 bases lying between them. Germline lookup yields CDR1 SGHNT and CDR2 YYREEE (reference sequence). The entire variable domain, with the rest obtained from reference TRBV5-4 and TRBJ1-2, is as follows: ETGVTQSPTHLIKTRGQQVTLRCSSQSGHNTVSWYQQALGQGPQFIFQYYREEENGRGNFPPRFSGLQFPNYSSELNVNALELDDSALYLCASSGEGYGYTFGSGTRLTVV.

The chain has TRBV10-2 and TRBJ2-7; TRBD2 matches 7 bases. The CDR3 covers 13 residues. CDR1 and CDR2 from the germline V gene are WSHSY and SAAADI. With V trimmed by 10 bases and J by 3 bases, 9 bases remained unmatched. DNA for the CDR3: TGCGCCACCAACAGCGGGGTGATCTACGAGCAGTACTTC. Translation: CATNSGVIYEQYF.

This clonotype appeared many times. In nucleotides, the CDR3 is TGTGCCAGTAGTACCTTCGGGACCGGCCCGTTCAATCAGCCCCAGCATTTT. It translates to CASSTFGTGPFNQPQHF. The rearrangement links TRBV19 to TRBJ1-5; TRBD1 is a possible D gene (5 bases). CDR1 is LNHDA, CDR2 SQIVND, per germline (reference sequence). This CDR3 has 17 amino acids. With 4 bases removed from V and 3 bases from J, the gap between germline ends came to 19 bases. The full variable domain, with the rest looked up from reference TRBV19 and TRBJ1-5, is DGGITQSPKYLFRKEGQNVTLSCEQNLNHDAMYWYRQDPGQGLRLIYYSQIVNDFQKGDIAEGYSVSREKKESFPLTVTSAQKNPTAFYLCASSTFGTGPFNQPQHFGDGTRLSIL.

This clonotype was detected ten times or more. The rearrangement joins TRBV29-1 to TRBJ2-7; D remains ambiguous. Germline-derived CDR1 and CDR2 are SQVTM and ANQGSEA. The CDR3 is 11 amino acids. With 0 bases removed from V and 6 bases from J, the gap between germline ends came to 6 bases. The CDR3 reads CSVEEGPEQYF. The CDR3 bases are TGCAGCGTTGAAGAAGGGCCCGAGCAGTACTTC.

Of note for this clonotype: The CDR3 does not end in the conserved phenylalanine or tryptophan, so this is likely a read error. No DNA is shown, since the ends of the CDR3 on it are uncertain; the CDR3 is the one TCRdb lists. The gene calls are TRBV9 and TRBJ2-7; TRBD2, as called in the table, went unchecked against the DNA. Germline V CDR1 and CDR2: SGDLS, YYNGEE. Termini included, the CDR3 measures 8 amino acids. The chain's CDR3 is CASSVGAG.

Notes on this clonotype: An end of the junction differs from the germline gene, which may be a read error. The chain is built from TRBV7-9 and TRBJ2-7, with a tentative D call TRBD2 (5 bases). The CDR3 loop spans 14 amino acids. From germline, CDR1 is SEHNR and CDR2 FQNEAQ (reference sequence). The CDR3 reads CANSLAHSSYEQYF. DNA of the CDR3: TGTGCCAACAGCTTAGCGCACAGCTCCTACGAGCAGTACTTC.

This clonotype was detected ten times or more. The chain has TRBV19 and TRBJ1-5; 8 bases map to TRBD1. The CDR3 runs to 16 residues. V lost 4 bases to trimming and J lost 0 bases; unmatched junction nucleotides: 5. CDR1 is LNHDA and CDR2 is SQIVND in the germline V gene (reference sequence). The CDR3 is CASSKDRAYSNQPQHF. The CDR3 coding sequence is TGTGCCAGTAGTAAGGACAGGGCCTATAGCAATCAGCCCCAGCATTTT.

On this clonotype itself: The junction does not match germline at one end; this may be a read error. The chain joins TRBV5-1 to TRBJ2-7; 8 positions agree with TRBD2. Per the germline V gene, CDR1 is SGHRS and CDR2 is YFSETQ. This CDR3 has 12 residues. CDR3 protein: CASSLVDRGGSF. The CDR3 DNA reads TGTGCCAGCAGCTTAGTAGATCGGGGGGGTTCCTTC.

The chain combines TRBV28 with TRBJ2-7, with D unclear. This CDR3 is built from 14 residues. From germline, CDR1 is MDHEN and CDR2 SYDVKM. Trimming removed 10 bases from V and 6 bases from J, with 22 bases in between. The CDR3 DNA reads TGTGCCACTAACAGTTTACTACGAGCTGGCGAGCAGTACTTC. This encodes CATNSLLRAGEQYF.

The V gene is TRBV15, the J gene TRBJ1-6, with D unresolved. Germline-derived CDR1 and CDR2 are LNHNV and YYDKDF (reference sequence). CDR3 length equals 16 residues. Trimming left V 4 bases short and J 7 bases short, with 17 bases between. This CDR3 is CATSTLGSYGNSPLHF. CDR3 DNA: TGTGCCACCAGCACCTTGGGCTCCTACGGGAATTCACCCCTCCACTTT.

CDR3 region: CHEDRSNEKLFF. Written as DNA, the CDR3 is TGCCACGAGGACCGGTCTAATGAAAAACTGTTTTTT. The chain has TRBV29-1 and TRBJ1-4; D gene unclear. This CDR3 is built from 12 residues. The germline V gene encodes CDR1 SQVTM and CDR2 ANQGSEA.

CDR3 nucleotide sequence: TGTGCCAGCAGCGAAGGAATTCTAGCGGGCGGAGGCGAGCAGTACTTC. Residues: CASSEGILAGGGEQYF. The rearrangement joins TRBV7-2 to TRBJ2-7; the match to TRBD2 covers 8 bases. CDR1 SGHTA and CDR2 FQGNSA come from the germline V gene. This CDR3 is 16 amino acids long. The V gene end was trimmed by 5 bases and the J gene end by 6 bases; junction bases not matched to a gene: 15.

At least ten counts were recorded for this clonotype. CDR3 DNA: TGTGCCAGTAGTGACAGGGGAAGCAATCAGCCCCAGCATTTT. This codes for CASSDRGSNQPQHF. J is TRBJ1-5 and V is TRBV19; TRBD1 matches 8 bases. The CDR3 runs to 14 residues. The germline gives CDR1 LNHDA, CDR2 SQIVND (reference sequence). V lost 5 bases and J lost 1; bases outside the gene matches: 1.

The genes are TRBV20-1 and TRBJ1-1; a possible D gene is TRBD1 (6 bases). The CDR3 contains 16 residues. The germline gives CDR1 DFQATT, CDR2 SNEGSKA (reference sequence). Trimming pared 1 base from V and 0 bases from J, leaving 15 bases between. The CDR3 region is CSARATGQEMNTEAFF. The CDR3 nucleotides read TGCAGTGCTAGAGCCACAGGGCAGGAGATGAACACTGAAGCTTTCTTT.

To note about this clonotype: Possible read error: a much larger clone is one base away. This chain uses TRBV4-1 with TRBJ1-1; tentatively, D is TRBD1 (5 bases). CDR1 and CDR2 from the germline V gene are MGHRA and YSYEKL. This CDR3 has 14 residues. V lost 7 bases to trimming and J lost 4 bases, with 16 bases between them. In DNA form, the CDR3 reads TGCGCCAGCACCTGGACCAAGGGGAGCACTGAAGCTTTCTTT. Translation: CASTWTKGSTEAFF.

This clonotype was picked up many times. This sequence joins TRBV10-2 and TRBJ2-7, with 8 bases matching TRBD2. The CDR3 is made up of 15 amino acids. Germline V gene lookup returns CDR1 WSHSY and CDR2 SAAADI. The junction had 9 bases not matched to a gene; V was cut back by 8 bases and J by 0 bases. The CDR3 spells CASSREGPSSYEQYF. The CDR3 DNA follows: TGCGCCAGCTCTCGGGAGGGCCCGAGCTCCTACGAGCAGTACTTC.

This clonotype was counted many times. This rearrangement joins TRBV6-2 or TRBV6-3 to TRBJ1-1; D call uncertain. CDR1 and CDR2 (germline): MNHEY, SVGEGT. The CDR3 runs to 15 residues. Trimming stripped 5 bases from V and 0 bases from J, with 13 bases between. CDR3 nucleotides: TGTGCCAGCAGTCCTCCGAGGACCATGAACACTGAAGCTTTCTTT. Residues: CASSPPRTMNTEAFF.

The chain joins TRBV5-1 to TRBJ2-5; 9 nucleotides line up with TRBD1. V shed 6 bases, J shed 3 bases, and the junction held 6 bases outside the gene matches. CDR3 length: 14 residues. The germline gives CDR1 SGHRS, CDR2 YFSETQ. DNA of the CDR3: TGCGCCAGCACCCCTGGGACAGGGAAAGAGACCCAGTACTTC. Its translation: CASTPGTGKETQYF.